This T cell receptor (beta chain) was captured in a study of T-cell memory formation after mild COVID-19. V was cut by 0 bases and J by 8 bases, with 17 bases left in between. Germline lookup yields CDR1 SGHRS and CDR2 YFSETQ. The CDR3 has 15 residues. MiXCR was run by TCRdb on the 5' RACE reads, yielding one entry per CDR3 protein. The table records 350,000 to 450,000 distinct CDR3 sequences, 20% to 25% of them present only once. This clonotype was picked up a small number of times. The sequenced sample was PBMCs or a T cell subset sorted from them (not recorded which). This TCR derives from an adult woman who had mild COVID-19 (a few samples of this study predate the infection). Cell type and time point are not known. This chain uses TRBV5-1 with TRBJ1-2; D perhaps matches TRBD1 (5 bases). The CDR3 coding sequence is TGCGCCAGCAGCTTGGATGGGGCAAGGTTTGAAGGCTACACCTTC. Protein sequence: CASSLDGARFEGYTF.